This TCR beta chain comes out of a study of high-grade serous ovarian cancer treatment subgroups. Study summary: On average, 14,192 reads and roughly 7,000 unique TCR beta rearrangements were obtained per sample.

Concerning this clone itself: No antigen is known for it.

The CDR3 spans 17 residues. Trimming at V came to 6 bases and at J to 6 bases, leaving 16 bases not matched to a gene. Per the germline V gene, CDR1 is LNHDA and CDR2 is SQIVND (reference sequence). Here immunoSEQ multiplex PCR was the method, and the copy in TCRdb shows in-frame clones only, minus some. The sample has about 7,700 clones; about 72% are singletons. The tumor samples were collected prior to definitive surgery or chemotherapy. The study's findings and limits: Bulk tumor TCR sequencing gave no spatial information. Only CDR3 was analyzed; CDR1 and CDR2 were not. Same-patient tumor repertoires overlapped at roughly 0.1 to 0.79; different patients barely overlapped.

The chain links TRBV19 to TRBJ2-2; 7 nucleotides agree with TRBD1. The receptor was isolated from a human donor with high-grade serous ovarian cancer. Source material: tumor tissue. The CDR3 DNA follows: TGTGCCAGTAGAACCTTTAGACAGGGTTCACGGCCCGGGGAGCTGTTTTTT. Translating gives CASRTFRQGSRPGELFF.